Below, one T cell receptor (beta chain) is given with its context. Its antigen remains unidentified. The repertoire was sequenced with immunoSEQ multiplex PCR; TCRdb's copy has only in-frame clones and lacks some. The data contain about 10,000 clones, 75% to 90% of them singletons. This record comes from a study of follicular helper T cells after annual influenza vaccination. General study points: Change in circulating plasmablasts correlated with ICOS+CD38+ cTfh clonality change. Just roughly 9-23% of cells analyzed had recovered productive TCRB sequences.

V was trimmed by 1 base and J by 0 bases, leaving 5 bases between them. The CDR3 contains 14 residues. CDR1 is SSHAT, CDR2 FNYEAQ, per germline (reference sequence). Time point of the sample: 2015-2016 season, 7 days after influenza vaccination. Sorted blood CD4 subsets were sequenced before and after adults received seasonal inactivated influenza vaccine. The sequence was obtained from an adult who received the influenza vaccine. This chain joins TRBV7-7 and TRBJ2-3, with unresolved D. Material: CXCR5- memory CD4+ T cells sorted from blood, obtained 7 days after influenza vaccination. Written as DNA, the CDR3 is TGTGCCAGCAGCTTAGATCTCAGCACAGATACGCAGTATTTT. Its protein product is CASSLDLSTDTQYF. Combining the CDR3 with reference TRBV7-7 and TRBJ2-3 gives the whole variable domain GAGVSQSPRYKVTKRGQDVTLRCDPISSHATLYWYQQALGQGPEFLTYFNYEAQPDKSGLPSDRFSAERPEGSISTLTIQRTEQRDSAMYRCASSLDLSTDTQYFGPGTRLTVL.